The present TCR beta chain was sequenced within a study of T cells in Graves' hyperthyroidism and ophthalmopathy. Study-level points and caveats: Most thyroid clonotypes that were expanded above 0.001 also turned up in blood.

Amplified TCR beta CDR3 regions derived from RNA transcripts. The HTBI set primed first-round TCR CDR3 RT-PCR. TCRdb re-analysed the multiplex PCR reads in MiXCR, keeping a single row per CDR3 protein. The sample lists 300,000 to 350,000 distinct CDR3 sequences, approximately 18% occurring once. V dropped 6 bases and J dropped 1 base, with 9 bases sitting between them. This CDR3 region has 13 residues. This clonotype was seen many times. Its antigen is not identified. A lack of ophthalmopathy progression within 18 months defined stable Graves' hyperthyroidism. The authors took PBMCs from 8.5 to 10 ml fresh peripheral blood.

Sequences were obtained from blood. This clonotype originated in a woman in her forties or fifties with Graves' hyperthyroidism. This chain connects TRBV12-3 or TRBV12-4 to TRBJ1-1, with D unclear. The CDR3 here is CASRPRQNTEAFF. CDR3 sequence (DNA): TGTGCCAGCAGGCCCCGACAGAACACTGAAGCTTTCTTT.